This T cell receptor beta chain was captured by sequencing in a study of T cells after yellow fever vaccination. One entry per CDR3 protein results from TCRdb running MiXCR on the 5' RACE reads. In the table there are 150,000 to 200,000 distinct CDR3 sequences, 5.5% to 8% of which are singletons. This clonotype was seen at least ten times. V was pared by 5 bases and J by 1 base, with 10 bases between. The CDR3 is made up of 14 amino acids. CDR1 and CDR2 from the germline V gene are KGHDR and SFDVKD. The source material was CD4+ T cells sorted from PBMCs, sampled on the day of the first yellow fever vaccination. The genes are TRBV24-1 and TRBJ2-5; D is ambiguous. The source is a man between 18 and 29 years old who received the YFV17D yellow fever vaccine. The CDR3 nucleotides read TGTGCCACCAGTGTTGGTGGCAGCCAAGAGACCCAGTACTTC. Its protein is CATSVGGSQETQYF.